The clone carrying this T cell receptor (beta chain) was observed a handful of times. Antigen unknown. The authors gated naive CD8 T cells as CD8+CD4-CCR7+CD45RA+ for sorting. After removal of 3 bases from V and 14 bases from J, the junction contained 10 bases not matched to a gene. This CDR3 has 15 amino acids. The germline gives CDR1 KGHDR, CDR2 SFDVKD. The data were obtained in a study of molecular identifiers for immune sequencing clone quantification. The wider study: Replicate experiments took RNA from around 18,000 or 91,000 naive CD8 cells, divided it five ways and sequenced four.

General study points: Clones of above 20 RNA copies carried over 98% of effector molecules; in naive cells they carried under 1%.

TCRdb ran MiXCR on the PCR reads and lists one entry per CDR3 protein. Of about 510,000 distinct CDR3 sequences listed, about a quarter are singletons. This sequence was found in a human donor in good health. Some libraries in this study had Jurkat cell RNA spiked in. V usage is TRBV24-1 and J usage is TRBJ2-3; 13 bases fit TRBD2. What was sequenced was naive CD8+ T cells from blood, with Jurkat cell RNA spiked in. Stated subset: FACS-sorted CD8+CD4-CCR7+CD45RA+ naive T cells. The DNA for the CDR3 is TGTGCCACCAGTGATGGGACTAGCGGGGCCTATAGGGTGTATTTT. Translating it yields CATSDGTSGAYRVYF.